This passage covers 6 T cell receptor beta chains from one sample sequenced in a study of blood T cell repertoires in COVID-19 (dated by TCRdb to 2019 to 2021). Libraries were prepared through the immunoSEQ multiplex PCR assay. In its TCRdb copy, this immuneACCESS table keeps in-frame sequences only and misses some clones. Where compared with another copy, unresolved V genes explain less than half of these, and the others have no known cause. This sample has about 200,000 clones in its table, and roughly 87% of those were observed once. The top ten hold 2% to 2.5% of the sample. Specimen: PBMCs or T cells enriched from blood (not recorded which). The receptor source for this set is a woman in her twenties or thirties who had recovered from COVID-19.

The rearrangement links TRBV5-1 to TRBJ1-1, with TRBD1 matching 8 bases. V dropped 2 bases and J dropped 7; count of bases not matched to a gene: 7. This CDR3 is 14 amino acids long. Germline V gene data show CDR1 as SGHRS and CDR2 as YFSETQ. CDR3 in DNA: TGCGCCAGCAGCTTCGGGACAGGAAATGTTGAAGCTTTCTTT. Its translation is CASSFGTGNVEAFF.

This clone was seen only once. In DNA, the CDR3 is TGCGCCAGCATTCTCTCCCCCGGACAGGGGGCGGATGGCTACACCTTC. This encodes CASILSPGQGADGYTF. The chain links TRBV5-1 to TRBJ1-2, with TRBD1 identical over 11 bases. CDR1 and CDR2 (germline): SGHRS, YFSETQ. The trim removed 6 bases at V and 6 bases at J, leaving 13 bases unmatched. This CDR3 has 16 residues.

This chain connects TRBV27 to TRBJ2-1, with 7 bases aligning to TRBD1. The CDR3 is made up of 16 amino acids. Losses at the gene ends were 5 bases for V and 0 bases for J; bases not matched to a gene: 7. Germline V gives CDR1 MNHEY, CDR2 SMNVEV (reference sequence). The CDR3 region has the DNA TGTGCCAGCAGTGCCTCGACAGGGTTCTCCTACAATGAGCAGTTCTTC. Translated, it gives CASSASTGFSYNEQFF.

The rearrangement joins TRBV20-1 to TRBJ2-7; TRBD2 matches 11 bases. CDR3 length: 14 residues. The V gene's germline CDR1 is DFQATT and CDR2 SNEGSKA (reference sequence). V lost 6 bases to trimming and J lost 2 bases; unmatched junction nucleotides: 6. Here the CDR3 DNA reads TGCAGTGCCAGTGGGACTAGCGGAACCTACGAGCAGTACTTC. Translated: CSASGTSGTYEQYF.

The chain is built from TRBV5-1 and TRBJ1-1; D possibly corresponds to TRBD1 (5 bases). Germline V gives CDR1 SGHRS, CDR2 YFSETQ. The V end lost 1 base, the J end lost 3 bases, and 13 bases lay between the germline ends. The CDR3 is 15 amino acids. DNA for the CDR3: TGCGCCAGCAGCTTGACGGGTAAAGGGGACACTGAAGCTTTCTTT. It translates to CASSLTGKGDTEAFF.

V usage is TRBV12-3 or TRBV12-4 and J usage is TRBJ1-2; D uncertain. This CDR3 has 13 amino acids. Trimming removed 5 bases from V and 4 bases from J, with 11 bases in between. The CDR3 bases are TGTGCCAGCAGTCCAGGCGGGTTCTATGGCTACACCTTC. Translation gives CASSPGGFYGYTF.